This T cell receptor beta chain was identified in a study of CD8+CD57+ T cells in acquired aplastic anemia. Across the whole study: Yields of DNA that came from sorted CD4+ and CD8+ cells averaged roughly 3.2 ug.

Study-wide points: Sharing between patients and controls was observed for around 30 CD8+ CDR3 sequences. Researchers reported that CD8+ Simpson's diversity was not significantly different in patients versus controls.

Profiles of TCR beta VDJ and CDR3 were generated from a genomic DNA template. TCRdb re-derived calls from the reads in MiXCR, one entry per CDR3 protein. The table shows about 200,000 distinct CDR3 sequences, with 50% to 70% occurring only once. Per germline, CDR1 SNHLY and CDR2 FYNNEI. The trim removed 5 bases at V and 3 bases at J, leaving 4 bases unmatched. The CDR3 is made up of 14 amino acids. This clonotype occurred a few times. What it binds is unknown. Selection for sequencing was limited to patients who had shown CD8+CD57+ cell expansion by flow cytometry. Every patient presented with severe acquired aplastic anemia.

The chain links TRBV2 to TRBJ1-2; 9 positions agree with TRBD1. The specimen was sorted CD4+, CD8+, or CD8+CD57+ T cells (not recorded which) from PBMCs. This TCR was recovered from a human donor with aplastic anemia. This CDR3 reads CASSLGTGYYGYTF. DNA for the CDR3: TGTGCCAGCAGTCTAGGGACAGGGTACTATGGCTACACCTTC.